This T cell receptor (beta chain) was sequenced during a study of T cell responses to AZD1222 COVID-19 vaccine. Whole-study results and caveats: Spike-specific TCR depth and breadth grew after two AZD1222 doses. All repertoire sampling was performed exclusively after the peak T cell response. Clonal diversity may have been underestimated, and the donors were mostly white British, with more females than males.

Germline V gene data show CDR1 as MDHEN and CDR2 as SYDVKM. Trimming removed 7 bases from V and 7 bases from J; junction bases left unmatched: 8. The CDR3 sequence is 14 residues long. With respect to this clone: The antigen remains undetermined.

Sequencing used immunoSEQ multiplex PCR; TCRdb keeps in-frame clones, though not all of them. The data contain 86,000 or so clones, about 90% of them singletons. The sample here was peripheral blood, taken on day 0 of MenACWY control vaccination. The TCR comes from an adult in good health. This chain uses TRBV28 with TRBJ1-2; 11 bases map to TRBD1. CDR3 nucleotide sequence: TGTGCCAGCACCTGGACAGGGGGCGCGGTTGGCTACACCTTC. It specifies CASTWTGGAVGYTF.